This is a list of T cell receptor beta chains from one sample in a study of a mutant IDH1 vaccine in newly diagnosed glioma. Assay used: immunoSEQ multiplex PCR; TCRdb lists only in-frame clones, some missing. The profile shows about 74,000 clones, around 84% of them singletons. These receptors lack a known antigen. The specimen was PBMCs, collected from a glioma patient whose treatment included an IDH1 peptide vaccine. Receptors originate from a man younger than 45 with glioma. CDR3s include the opening cysteine and the closing phenylalanine or tryptophan. A D gene is named only where the DNA matches it firmly. Expanded clones are given a class, and other clones once, few, many or no size at all.

D	V	J	size	CDR3	DNA
-	TRBV18	TRBJ2-7	-	CASSPRGVYEQYF	TGTGCCAGCTCACCTAGGGGTGTCTACGAGCAGTACTTC
-	TRBV18	TRBJ2-5	-	CASSPRGSLETQYF	TGTGCCAGCTCACCACGAGGCAGCCTAGAGACCCAGTACTTC
-	TRBV2	TRBJ2-5	once	CASSATNTQETQYF	TGTGCCAGCAGTGCGACGAACACACAAGAGACCCAGTACTTC
-	TRBV5-8	TRBJ1-2	-	CASSLPQGLDYGYTF	TGTGCCAGCAGCTTGCCCCAGGGCCTTGACTATGGCTACACCTTC
-	TRBV5-1	TRBJ1-2	few	CASSLGGQMNGYTF	TGCGCCAGCAGCTTGGGGGGACAAATGAATGGCTACACCTTC
-	TRBV19	TRBJ2-5	-	CASSEGSALQETQYF	TGTGCCAGTAGTGAGGGGTCGGCCCTCCAAGAGACCCAGTACTTC
TRBD1	TRBV28	TRBJ1-3	-	CASSLQRGLYVNTIYF	TGTGCCAGCAGTTTACAAAGGGGGCTGTATGTAAACACCATATATTTT
-	TRBV5-1	TRBJ1-2	few	CASSLPDQPLTF	TGCGCCAGCAGCTTGCCGGACCAACCCCTCACCTTC
-	TRBV7-9	TRBJ2-7	-	CASSWVQDTSYEQYF	TGTGCCAGCAGCTGGGTACAGGACACCTCCTACGAGCAGTACTTC
-	TRBV2	TRBJ1-5	-	CASTRDPNQPQHF	TGTGCCAGCACCCGGGACCCCAATCAGCCCCAGCATTTT
-	TRBV9	TRBJ1-4	-	CASSPDPREEKLFF	TGTGCCAGCAGCCCAGACCCCCGGGAAGAAAAACTGTTTTTT
-	TRBV7-9	TRBJ1-1	-	CASSFPTQGSTEAFF	TGTGCCAGCAGCTTCCCGACCCAGGGTTCCACTGAAGCTTTCTTT
TRBD1	TRBV7-9	TRBJ1-4	-	CASSLRDSNEKLFF	TGTGCCAGCAGCTTAAGGGACAGCAATGAAAAACTGTTTTTT
-	TRBV7-9	TRBJ2-5	-	CASSFNTETQYF	TGTGCCAGCAGCTTTAACACGGAGACCCAGTACTTC
-	TRBV4-1	TRBJ2-2	-	CASSQDIGGNGELFF	TGCGCCAGCAGCCAAGATATAGGGGGGAACGGGGAGCTGTTTTTT
-	TRBV9	TRBJ2-5	-	CASSVDAIGQETQYF	TGTGCCAGCAGCGTAGACGCAATTGGCCAAGAGACCCAGTACTTC
-	TRBV7-8	TRBJ1-2	once	CASFDPRRRGYTF	TGTGCCAGCTTCGACCCGAGACGGCGGGGCTACACCTTC
TRBD1	TRBV7-6	TRBJ1-5	-	CASSPMDRGSEPQHF	TGTGCCAGCAGCCCAATGGACAGGGGTAGTGAGCCCCAGCATTTT
-	TRBV6-6	TRBJ1-1	-	CATTIRHKLNTEAFF	TGTGCCACCACTATCAGACATAAACTGAACACTGAAGCTTTCTTT
TRBD2	TRBV4-1	TRBJ2-7	-	CASSQDQGTRSEQYF	TGCGCCAGCAGCCAAGATCAGGGGACTAGAAGCGAGCAGTACTTC
-	TRBV7-9	TRBJ2-2	-	CASTPYEQGPAGELFF	TGTGCCAGCACCCCCTACGAGCAGGGTCCGGCCGGGGAGCTGTTTTTT
-	TRBV29-1	TRBJ2-1	-	CSGGPSNEQFF	TGCAGCGGAGGGCCCTCAAATGAGCAGTTCTTC
TRBD2	TRBV6-1	TRBJ2-1	-	CASSPRGVSYHEQFF	TGTGCCAGCAGTCCCCGGGGGGTGAGTTACCATGAGCAGTTCTTC
TRBD2	TRBV10-1	TRBJ2-1	few	CASPPGGARGNVNEQFF	TGCGCCAGCCCCCCGGGAGGGGCGAGGGGGAACGTAAATGAGCAGTTCTTC
-	TRBV10-3	TRBJ1-2	-	CAISGSRDGYTF	TGTGCCATCAGTGGGTCCAGGGATGGCTACACCTTC
-	TRBV5-1	TRBJ1-2	-	CASSTQTGNYGYTF	TGCGCCAGCAGCACCCAAACAGGGAACTATGGCTACACCTTC
-	TRBV30	TRBJ1-3	-	CAWSVLGRPVGNTIYF	TGTGCCTGGAGTGTACTGGGCAGGCCTGTTGGAAACACCATATATTTT
-	TRBV9	TRBJ1-2	few	CASSVGTGFGGYTF	TGTGCCAGCAGCGTAGGAACGGGCTTCGGTGGCTACACCTTC
TRBD1	TRBV28	TRBJ1-1	-	CASSSTRRGLTEAFF	TGTGCCAGCAGTTCCACCCGTAGGGGGCTTACTGAAGCTTTCTTT
-	TRBV7-2	TRBJ1-2	-	CATRYGLEGYTF	TGTGCCACCCGTTATGGTTTGGAGGGCTACACCTTC
-	TRBV19	TRBJ1-3	-	CASSISGPVSGNTIYF	TGTGCCAGTAGTATAAGCGGTCCGGTCTCTGGAAACACCATATATTTT
TRBD2	TRBV7-2	TRBJ2-5	-	CASGRVGNGETQYF	TGTGCCAGCGGGAGGGTGGGCAATGGGGAGACCCAGTACTTC
-	TRBV9	TRBJ2-7	-	CASSVGGRSSYEQYF	TGTGCCAGCAGCGTAGGGGGGAGGAGCTCCTACGAGCAGTACTTC
-	TRBV6-5	TRBJ2-2	-	CASSYSGGPVGELFF	TGTGCCAGCAGTTACTCGGGAGGTCCGGTCGGGGAGCTGTTTTTT
TRBD1	TRBV27	TRBJ1-1	-	CASSLSIGTGDTEAFF	TGTGCCAGCAGTTTATCGATAGGGACAGGGGACACTGAAGCTTTCTTT
-	TRBV5-8	TRBJ2-7	few	CASSLVGLSYEQYF	TGTGCCAGCAGCTTGGTGGGCCTCTCCTACGAGCAGTACTTC
TRBD1	TRBV4-2	TRBJ1-1	-	CASSSGQANTEAFF	TGTGCCAGCAGCTCGGGACAGGCGAACACTGAAGCTTTCTTT
-	TRBV7-9	TRBJ2-7	-	CASSPQGPPSTYEQYF	TGTGCCAGCAGCCCCCAGGGCCCACCCTCTACCTACGAGCAGTACTTC
-	TRBV7-8	TRBJ1-1	-	CASSLPGETEAFF	TGTGCCAGCAGCCTCCCAGGGGAGACTGAAGCTTTCTTT
TRBD2	TRBV9	TRBJ2-1	-	CASSVGGGYNEQFF	TGTGCCAGCAGCGTAGGCGGGGGATACAATGAGCAGTTCTTC
-	TRBV28	TRBJ1-2	few	CASSFRGQDGYTF	TGTGCCAGCAGTTTCCGGGGGCAGGATGGCTACACCTTC
-	TRBV11-2	TRBJ2-3	-	CASSPRVGDTQYF	TGTGCCAGCAGCCCCCGGGTCGGGGATACGCAGTATTTT